This TCR beta chain was documented in a study of cytomegalovirus exposure and HLA in healthy donors. In the study overall: Earlier, roughly 180 million T cells were analyzed, and about 100 million unique TCR beta sequences were found among them.

Germline CDR1 is GTSNPN and CDR2 is SVGIG (reference sequence). The germline V and J ends were trimmed by 0 bases and 4 bases, with 16 bases remaining between them. The CDR3 has 16 residues. The PCR employed 60 Vbeta primers together with 13 Jbeta primers. Measured with immunoSEQ multiplex PCR; TCRdb has only the in-frame clones, and not every one. This sample contains 95,000 to 150,000 clones. Study results and limitations: In a later analysis, V- and J-gene trimming of beta chains associated with a DCLRE1C missense variant, replicated independently. There were some public TCRs occurring in many donors, but most TCR sequences were rare.

A remark on this clone: The antigen is not known.

Sequenced: PBMCs. This receptor was identified in a man between 18 and 35 years old in good health and CMV-seronegative. V gene TRBV30 combines with J gene TRBJ2-1; tentatively, D is TRBD2 (6 bases). The chain's CDR3 is CAWSVRGLRRYNEQFF. The CDR3 bases are TGTGCCTGGAGTGTACGGGGACTCCGAAGGTACAATGAGCAGTTCTTC. The entire variable domain, with the rest obtained from reference TRBV30 and TRBJ2-1, is as follows: SQTIHQWPATLVQPVGSPLSLECTVEGTSNPNLYWYRQAAGRGLQLLFYSVGIGQISSEVPQNLSASRPQDRQFILSSKKLLLSDSGFYLCAWSVRGLRRYNEQFFGPGTRLTVL.